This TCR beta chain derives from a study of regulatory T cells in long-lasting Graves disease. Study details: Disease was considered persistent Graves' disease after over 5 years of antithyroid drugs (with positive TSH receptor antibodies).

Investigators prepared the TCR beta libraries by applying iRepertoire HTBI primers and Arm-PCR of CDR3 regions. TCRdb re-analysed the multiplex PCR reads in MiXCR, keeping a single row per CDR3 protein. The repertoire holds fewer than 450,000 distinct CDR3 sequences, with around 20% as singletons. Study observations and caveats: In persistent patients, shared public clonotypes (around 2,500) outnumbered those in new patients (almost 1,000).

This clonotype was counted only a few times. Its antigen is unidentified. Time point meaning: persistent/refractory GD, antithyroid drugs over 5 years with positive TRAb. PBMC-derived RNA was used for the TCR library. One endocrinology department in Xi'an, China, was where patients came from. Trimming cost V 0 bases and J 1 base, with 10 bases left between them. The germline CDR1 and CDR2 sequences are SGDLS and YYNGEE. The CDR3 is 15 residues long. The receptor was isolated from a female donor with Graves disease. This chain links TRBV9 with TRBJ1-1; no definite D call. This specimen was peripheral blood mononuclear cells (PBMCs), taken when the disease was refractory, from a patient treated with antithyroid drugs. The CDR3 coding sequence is TGTGCCAGCAGCGTAGGGGCCCAGGAGAACACTGAAGCTTTCTTT. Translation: CASSVGAQENTEAFF.